These 11 T cell receptor beta chains originate from one sample sequenced in a study of cytomegalovirus exposure and HLA in healthy donors. Use of 60 Vbeta and 13 Jbeta primers characterized the PCR. Measured with immunoSEQ multiplex PCR; TCRdb has only the in-frame clones, and not every one. The sample table includes about 210,000 clones. The sample comprised PBMCs. These receptors originate from a woman aged 25-40 years in good health and CMV-seropositive.

This chain uses TRBV7-9 with TRBJ1-2; weak D call: TRBD1 (6 bases). The V gene lost 7 bases and the J gene lost 8 bases, with 11 bases spanning the gap. The CDR3 covers 11 residues. Germline V gene lookup returns CDR1 SEHNR and CDR2 FQNEAQ (reference sequence). In nucleotides, the CDR3 is TGTGCCAGCACCCCGGGGGGCGGCTACACCTTC. Amino acid sequence: CASTPGGGYTF.

CDR3 residues: CASTNYGYTF. The CDR3 DNA follows: TGTGCCAGCACAAACTATGGCTACACCTTC. V usage is TRBV2 and J usage is TRBJ1-2; D gene unclear. CDR3 length: 10 residues. Germline-derived CDR1 and CDR2 are SNHLY and FYNNEI. V lost 7 bases and J lost 2, with 2 bases in between.

The chain uses TRBV5-1 and TRBJ2-2; TRBD1 matches at 12 bases. Germline assignment: CDR1 SGHRS and CDR2 YFSETQ. V shed 3 bases, J shed 5 bases, and the junction held 5 bases outside the gene matches. This CDR3 region has 16 residues. CDR3 DNA: TGCGCCAGCAGCTCGCCGGGACAGGGGGCGACCGGGGAGCTGTTTTTT. This codes for CASSSPGQGATGELFF.

The chain recombines TRBV11-3 with TRBJ2-5; D possibly corresponds to TRBD1 (5 bases). The DNA end lines up better with TRBJ2-7; the J call may be wrong. CDR1 and CDR2 (germline): SGHNT, YENEEA. The CDR3 loop spans 13 amino acids. As DNA, the CDR3 is TGTGCCAGCAGCCGCGGACACTCCTACGAGCAGTACTTC. This gives the protein CASSRGHSYEQYF.

V usage is TRBV11-3 and J usage is TRBJ2-1, with D maybe TRBD2 (5 bases). Germline CDR1 and CDR2: SGHNT and YENEEA. Deletions cut 5 bases from V and 3 bases from J, with 14 bases between. CDR3 length: 15 residues. The CDR3 bases are TGTGCCAGCAGCCGAGAACCTGACTACTACAATGAGCAGTTCTTC. Translation: CASSREPDYYNEQFF.

The gene calls are TRBV29-1 and TRBJ1-1; no firm D call. The V end was cut by 1 base, the J end by 0 bases, with 12 bases between. Germline V gene sequence: CDR1 SQVTM, CDR2 ANQGSEA. The CDR3 totals 15 residues. CDR3 nucleotides: TGCAGCGTTGAAGCAGAGGGCTTCATGAACACTGAAGCTTTCTTT. It encodes CSVEAEGFMNTEAFF.

V and J are TRBV7-7 and TRBJ2-1, with 15 nucleotides matching TRBD2. Looked up from germline, CDR1 is SSHAT and CDR2 is FNYEAQ (reference sequence). V was pared by 5 bases and J by 2 bases, with 16 bases of the junction left unmatched. This CDR3 region has 21 residues. The CDR3 reads CASSLNPTGTSGRSPYNEQFF. CDR3 bases: TGTGCCAGCAGCCTAAACCCCACGGGGACTAGCGGGAGGAGCCCCTACAATGAGCAGTTCTTC.

The gene calls are TRBV29-1 and TRBJ2-7; D gene uncertain. The CDR3 has 14 residues. Germline CDR1 is SQVTM and CDR2 is ANQGSEA. V was clipped by 4 bases and J by 3 bases, with 16 bases between them. CDR3 nucleotide sequence: TGCAGCGTTGTATGGGCCAAGGCTTTCTACGAGCAGTACTTC. This translates into CSVVWAKAFYEQYF.

This chain uses TRBV7-7 with TRBJ2-1, with TRBD2 identical over 13 bases. The trim removed 2 bases at V and 6 bases at J, leaving 7 bases unmatched. Germline V gene sequence: CDR1 SSHAT, CDR2 FNYEAQ (reference sequence). There are 17 residues in the CDR3. CDR3 sequence: CASSLSLAGGPSNEQFF. The CDR3 DNA follows: TGTGCCAGCAGCTTATCACTAGCGGGGGGGCCGTCCAATGAGCAGTTCTTC.

The chain combines TRBV27 with TRBJ2-1; 9 bases map to TRBD1. The CDR3 totals 16 residues. V lost 7 bases to trimming and J lost 9 bases; unmatched junction nucleotides: 16. Germline V gene data show CDR1 as MNHEY and CDR2 as SMNVEV (reference sequence). CDR3 protein: CASTVLQGQGFGEQFF. CDR3 coding DNA: TGTGCCAGCACCGTTTTGCAGGGACAGGGATTTGGTGAGCAGTTCTTC.

This rearrangement joins TRBV4-3 to TRBJ2-7, with TRBD1 as a possible D gene (5 bases). From germline, CDR1 is LGHNA and CDR2 YSLEER. This CDR3 region has 14 residues. Trimming left V 1 base short and J 4 bases short, with 11 bases between. CDR3 protein: CASSQGDSRYEQYF. As DNA, the CDR3 is TGCGCCAGCAGCCAAGGTGACAGCCGTTACGAGCAGTACTTC.